This is a list of T cell receptor beta chains from one sample in a study of control samples from healthy donors and cancer patients. Clones were read by immunoSEQ multiplex PCR, and TCRdb kept only the in-frame ones, dropping some. In the table there are 130,000 to 150,000 clones, 91% of which are singletons. Sequenced material: blood. The receptor source for this set is a man between 25 and 39 years old in good health. Each CDR3 is given with its conserved first and last residue.

V gene: TRBV10-3
CDR3 length: 13
CDR3 protein: CAIFSETNYGYTF

V gene: TRBV5-6
CDR3 length: 13
CDR3 protein: CASSWRDRLEQFF

V gene: TRBV12-3/TRBV12-4
CDR3 length: 13
CDR3 protein: CASSYSTGGGYTF

V gene: TRBV11-2
CDR3 length: 14
CDR3 protein: CASSLGQGDYGYTF

V gene: TRBV4-2
CDR3 length: 16
CDR3 protein: CASSQEYWDINQPQHF

V gene: TRBV9
CDR3 length: 15
CDR3 protein: CASSVEGTSFYEQYF

V gene: TRBV5-8
CDR3 length: 15
CDR3 protein: CASSWGDSENQPQHF

V gene: TRBV19
CDR3 length: 14
CDR3 protein: CASTTTGSENTIYF

V gene: TRBV12-2
CDR3 length: 14
CDR3 protein: CASRRQGENTEAFF

V gene: TRBV6-6
CDR3 length: 14
CDR3 protein: CASSYPGQGNGYTF

V gene: TRBV28
CDR3 length: 14
CDR3 protein: CASSLGDKNTEAFF

V gene: TRBV11-2
CDR3 length: 15
CDR3 protein: CASSSASWASYGYTF

V gene: TRBV9
CDR3 length: 14
CDR3 protein: CASSVGQLSYEQYF

V gene: TRBV7-9
CDR3 length: 13
CDR3 protein: CASSPVGDDTIYF

V gene: TRBV10-1
CDR3 length: 16
CDR3 protein: CATGTRQGRSTDTQYF

V gene: TRBV7-8
CDR3 length: 13
CDR3 protein: CASSLDRGVGYTF

V gene: TRBV19
CDR3 length: 15
CDR3 protein: CASRPGQGPNYGYTF

V gene: TRBV14
CDR3 length: 13
CDR3 protein: CASALRGNNEQFF

V gene: TRBV5-1
CDR3 length: 12
CDR3 protein: CASSLLGQEAFF

V gene: TRBV19
CDR3 length: 15
CDR3 protein: CASNALQLGNSPLHF

V gene: TRBV3-1/TRBV3-2
CDR3 length: 15
CDR3 protein: CASSERTGTNEKLFF

V gene: TRBV5-1
CDR3 length: 16
CDR3 protein: CASSASGGTRTGELFF

V gene: TRBV27
CDR3 length: 15
CDR3 protein: CASSLSWAANYGYTF

V gene: TRBV21-1
CDR3 length: 12
CDR3 protein: CASSPGQGEAFF

V gene: TRBV6-5
CDR3 length: 11
CDR3 protein: CASTAGSGYTF

V gene: TRBV7-9
CDR3 length: 14
CDR3 protein: CASSSAGPSGEQYF

V gene: TRBV11-1
CDR3 length: 11
CDR3 protein: CASSRNEKLFF

V gene: TRBV21-1
CDR3 length: 17
CDR3 protein: CASSKIGLPGRNYGYTF

V gene: TRBV29-1
CDR3 length: 13
CDR3 protein: CSVWTLRNTEAFF

V gene: TRBV9
CDR3 length: 13
CDR3 protein: CASSVGGNYGYTF

V gene: TRBV4-2
CDR3 length: 18
CDR3 protein: CASSQEGEVGLPTDTQYF

V gene: TRBV29-1
CDR3 length: 14
CDR3 protein: CSVRKKLMNTEAFF

V gene: TRBV18
CDR3 length: 14
CDR3 protein: CASSPSGGFYEQYF

V gene: TRBV3-1/TRBV3-2
CDR3 length: 15
CDR3 protein: CASSHLVGVSYEQYF

V gene: TRBV6-1
CDR3 length: 14
CDR3 protein: CASSEIWLNTEAFF

V gene: TRBV9
CDR3 length: 14
CDR3 protein: CASSVITPTGELFF

V gene: TRBV5-6
CDR3 length: 15
CDR3 protein: CASSLFREDTDTQYF

V gene: TRBV29-1
CDR3 length: 10
CDR3 protein: CSVVGYGAFF

V gene: TRBV10-3
CDR3 length: 12
CDR3 protein: CAISKGTDTQYF

V gene: TRBV9
CDR3 length: 17
CDR3 protein: CASSEQPGPRGTGELFF

V gene: TRBV13
CDR3 length: 13
CDR3 protein: CASIYQGGTEAFF

V gene: TRBV7-2
CDR3 length: 13
CDR3 protein: CASSFRETDTQYF

V gene: TRBV6-1
CDR3 length: 15
CDR3 protein: CASSEWASGGAAQYF

V gene: TRBV6-5
CDR3 length: 14
CDR3 protein: CASSYQGQENEQYF

V gene: TRBV28
CDR3 length: 14
CDR3 protein: CASRHRGSYNEQFF

V gene: TRBV9
CDR3 length: 16
CDR3 protein: CASSVRTGNGNYGYTF

V gene: TRBV23-1
CDR3 length: 19
CDR3 protein: CASIIPRDRGPLGNQPQHF

V gene: TRBV24-1
CDR3 length: 17
CDR3 protein: CATSAGGTSQFTDTQYF

V gene: TRBV6-5
CDR3 length: 15
CDR3 protein: CASSPGDRVNSPLHF

V gene: TRBV6-5
CDR3 length: 12
CDR3 protein: CASSTGQGEAFF

V gene: TRBV9
CDR3 length: 16
CDR3 protein: CASSVVSEGHIYEQYF

V gene: TRBV9
CDR3 length: 15
CDR3 protein: CASSASGGATDTQYF

V gene: TRBV27
CDR3 length: 14
CDR3 protein: CASSLAGVGTEAFF

V gene: TRBV7-2
CDR3 length: 16
CDR3 protein: CASSLYEGGSGNTIYF

V gene: TRBV6-5
CDR3 length: 16
CDR3 protein: CASSYSAGGPYNEQFF

V gene: TRBV10-3
CDR3 length: 12
CDR3 protein: CAIRGQGYEQYF

V gene: TRBV6-5
CDR3 length: 14
CDR3 protein: CASRYTGESTEAFF

V gene: TRBV7-2
CDR3 length: 14
CDR3 protein: CASSLGSGMDTQYF

V gene: TRBV19
CDR3 length: 18
CDR3 protein: CASSPRTEYSSYNSPLHF

V gene: TRBV7-8
CDR3 length: 14
CDR3 protein: CASSTLPNNSPLHF